The T cell receptor (beta chain) described here comes from a study of T cells after yellow fever vaccination. Study-level results: Overlap between CD4 and CD8 compartments was detected for a small share of clonotypes. Abundant clonotypes from the bulk population could get into FACS-sorted repertoires as contaminants. Subsequent booster samples again held most clones from primary vaccination (96% CD4, just under 90% CD8).

A 5'RACE template-switching step, the method used to make TCR cDNA, added a universal primer site and UMIs. TCRdb re-called the 5' RACE reads with MiXCR, one entry per CDR3 protein. The sample lists over 65,000 distinct CDR3 sequences; about 14% were seen once. CDR3 length equals 14 residues. Trimming cost V 3 bases and J 4 bases; bases outside gene matches: 4. CDR1 is PRHDT, CDR2 FYEKMQ, per germline (reference sequence). The sample in question was CD8+ T cells not binding an NS4B(214-222) dextramer, sorted from PBMCs, obtained 20 to 25 days after the first yellow fever vaccination. The chain recombines TRBV13 with TRBJ2-3, with TRBD2 matching over 7 bases. The TCR comes from a man between 18 and 35 years old who received the YFV17D yellow fever vaccine. CDR3 nucleotide sequence: TGTGCCAGCAGCTTCGGACTAGGGCCAGATACGCAGTATTTT. Translating it yields CASSFGLGPDTQYF.